The sequence of this T cell receptor (beta chain) was determined in a study of metastatic and nonmetastatic thyroid tumors. Study background: It was across blood and tumor or nodule tissue from malignant and benign thyroid patients that repertoires were compared. Study-wide results and limits: As reported, TCR beta diversity in blood and tumor was significantly higher in malignant thyroid tumors than in benign nodules.

CDR3 length equals 15 residues. V lost 0 bases, J lost 2 bases, and 11 bases lay in between. Germline lookup yields CDR1 SGHRS and CDR2 YFSETQ. Prior to thyroid surgery, none of the patients had received any treatment. Comments on this clone: The antigen is not known.

As handled by the study authors: The authors used CDR3 differences across clinicopathological groups to build a distant-metastasis classifier for papillary thyroid cancer. MiXCR re-clonotyped the PCR reads for TCRdb. TCRdb assigned the V and J calls; the authors' analysis was not used. Among approximately 32,000 clones listed, 20% to 25% were seen once. The material sequenced was tumor tissue. The chain couples TRBV5-1 to TRBJ2-5; no definite D call. The clonotype originates from a male donor with papillary thyroid cancer or a benign thyroid nodule (not recorded which). Some clones in this sample may be carry-over from other donors' samples. The CDR3 reads CASSLAIVVQETQYF. CDR3 in DNA: TGCGCCAGCAGCTTGGCCATCGTGGTGCAAGAGACCCAGTACTTC.